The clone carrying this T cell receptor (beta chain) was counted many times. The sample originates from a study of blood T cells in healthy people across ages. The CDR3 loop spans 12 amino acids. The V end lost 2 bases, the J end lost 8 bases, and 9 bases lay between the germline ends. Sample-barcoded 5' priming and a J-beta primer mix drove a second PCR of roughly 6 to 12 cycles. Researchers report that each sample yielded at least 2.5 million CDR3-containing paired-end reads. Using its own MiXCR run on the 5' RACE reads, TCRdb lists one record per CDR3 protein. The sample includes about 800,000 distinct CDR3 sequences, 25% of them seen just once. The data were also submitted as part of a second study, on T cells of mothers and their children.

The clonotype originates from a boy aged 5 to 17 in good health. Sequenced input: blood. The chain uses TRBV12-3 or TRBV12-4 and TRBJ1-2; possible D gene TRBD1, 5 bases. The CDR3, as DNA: TGTGCCAGCAGTTTATGGGGGGAAGGCTACACCTTC. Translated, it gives CASSLWGEGYTF.